These T cell receptor beta chains were read from a single sample in a study of blood T cell repertoires in COVID-19. The repertoire was sequenced with immunoSEQ multiplex PCR; TCRdb's copy has only in-frame clones and lacks some. Of tens of thousands of clones listed, roughly 80% are singletons. The sample was peripheral blood. These receptors originate from a human donor in a cohort sampled during active COVID-19. Each CDR3 is given without its conserved first and last residue. The D gene is left open where the match is weak. The size entry is marked missing in some rows and otherwise reads once, few, many or a size class.

D gene | CDR3 length | J gene | clone size | V gene | CDR3 protein
. | 9 | TRBJ2-7 | . | TRBV6-2/TRBV6-3 | ASSQNYEQY
. | 10 | TRBJ2-7 | . | TRBV5-1 | ASSHGQNEQY
. | 10 | TRBJ1-4 | . | TRBV21-1 | ASTSWTGRLF
. | 11 | TRBJ1-5 | . | TRBV6-5 | ASSYGRDQPQH
. | 17 | TRBJ2-2 | . | TRBV3-1/TRBV3-2 | ASSQPPGRDTRGSGELF
. | 12 | TRBJ1-6 | once | TRBV19 | ASGVTEYNSPLH
. | 12 | TRBJ1-1 | once | TRBV4-2 | ASSLSRTDTEAF
. | 12 | TRBJ2-5 | . | TRBV5-4 | ASSLGRGWETQY
TRBD2 | 13 | TRBJ2-7 | . | TRBV19 | ASSRSGGNSYEQY
. | 11 | TRBJ2-7 | . | TRBV12-3/TRBV12-4 | ASSSGHSYEQY
TRBD2 | 12 | TRBJ2-5 | . | TRBV11-2 | ASSGTSGRETQY
. | 11 | TRBJ1-1 | . | TRBV19 | ASSSQMNTEAF
. | 11 | TRBJ1-1 | . | TRBV11-2 | ASSLGEVSQAF
TRBD1 | 13 | TRBJ1-1 | . | TRBV4-1 | ASSQETGVGAEAF
TRBD1 | 11 | TRBJ2-6 | . | TRBV28 | ASSSGTGVVLT
TRBD2 | 15 | TRBJ2-7 | . | TRBV7-9 | ASSLGLAGVGLDEQY
. | 14 | TRBJ1-2 | . | TRBV7-2 | ASSLYPGAANYGYT
. | 12 | TRBJ2-5 | . | TRBV19 | ATRQGGDQETQY
. | 14 | TRBJ1-5 | . | TRBV7-6 | ASSLGTPGSNQPQH
. | 13 | TRBJ1-5 | . | TRBV28 | ASTVPGGSNQPQH
TRBD2 | 10 | TRBJ2-1 | . | TRBV5-6 | ASSLQGGEQF
. | 12 | TRBJ1-6 | . | TRBV7-2 | ASRNRVSNSPLH
. | 13 | TRBJ2-3 | . | TRBV10-3 | AISESSGRPHTQY
TRBD1 | 14 | TRBJ2-3 | . | TRBV9 | ASSVNRGGGTDTQY
TRBD2 | 12 | TRBJ2-5 | few | TRBV10-3 | AISDPSGKETQY
TRBD1 | 13 | TRBJ2-1 | few | TRBV18 | ASSPLTGASNEQF
. | 9 | TRBJ1-5 | . | TRBV28 | ASSRNQPQH
TRBD1 | 12 | TRBJ2-2 | . | TRBV2 | ASDLGQGAGELF
. | 12 | TRBJ1-6 | . | TRBV2 | ASRVGPEGSPLH
TRBD1 | 13 | TRBJ1-5 | . | TRBV5-4 | ASSRGQGTDQPQH
TRBD1 | 13 | TRBJ1-6 | . | TRBV6-5 | ASSTGVLYNSPLH
TRBD1 | 12 | TRBJ2-1 | . | TRBV27 | ASEARTGLNEQF
TRBD1 | 15 | TRBJ2-2 | . | TRBV24-1 | ATSDLGQGSNTGELF
TRBD2 | 13 | TRBJ2-3 | . | TRBV15 | ATSSTSGGTDTQY
TRBD2 | 13 | TRBJ2-2 | . | TRBV7-2 | ASSLTSGSAGELF
. | 13 | TRBJ2-5 | . | TRBV20-1 | SASAGGEAQETQY
TRBD1 | 13 | TRBJ1-4 | . | TRBV19 | ASSETGAVNEKLF
TRBD1 | 10 | TRBJ2-7 | once | TRBV6-5 | ASGDRAYEQY